This T cell receptor beta chain derives from a study of T-cell reconstitution after alpha-beta-depleted transplantation in children. Regarding the study as a whole: Most T-cell counts and diversity one year after the transplant came from T cells that were newly produced. Reportedly, alpha-beta T cells present about two months post-transplant originated from several hundred expanded clones of graft origin. Some patients' high day-60 TCRbeta diversity was traced to surviving recipient T cells and thymic progenitors.

This clonotype occurred a few times. Its antigen is not identified. During its preparation, the TCRbeta library received unique molecular identifiers. TCRdb itself ran the PCR reads through MiXCR, one entry per CDR3 protein. The repertoire holds over 150,000 distinct CDR3 sequences, with roughly 7.1% as singletons. Sequenced material: PBMCs, taken before TCRalphabeta/CD19-depleted stem cell transplant. The clonotype originates from a boy younger than 10 with acute lymphoblastic leukemia, due to receive a stem cell transplant.

The CDR3 region is CASSQSGTDTQYF. In DNA, the CDR3 is TGTGCCAGCAGCCAGAGTGGCACAGATACGCAGTATTTT. V is TRBV3-1 and J is TRBJ2-3; D uncertain. Germline CDR1 reads LGHDT; CDR2 reads YNNKEL (reference sequence). The CDR3 sequence is 13 residues long. V lost 3 bases to trimming and J lost 1 base, with 5 bases between them.